This TCR beta chain comes out of a study of T cells in Graves' hyperthyroidism and ophthalmopathy. Study-wide background: Peripheral blood sampling occurred at initial diagnosis, before any treatment.

Hyperthyroidism was newly diagnosed in patients aged 18 to 65 (duration under 2 months). PBMCs stemmed from 10 ml fresh peripheral blood. What was amplified from RNA transcripts were TCR beta CDR3 regions. Primed by the HTBI set, a first-round RT-PCR was run on the TCR CDR3. Using its own MiXCR run on the multiplex PCR reads, TCRdb lists one record per CDR3 protein. This sample carries 550,000 to 600,000 distinct CDR3 sequences, approximately 15% of them seen once, and the ten largest clones take 15% to 20%. This clonotype appeared a few times. Sequenced input: blood. This TCR was sampled from a woman between 18 and 30 years old with Graves' hyperthyroidism.

CDR3 DNA sequence: TGTGCCAGCAGCCCCCCGCCGGGGACACCCCTCCACTTT. This translates into CASSPPPGTPLHF. The rearrangement joins TRBV5-5 to TRBJ1-6; D uncertain. There are 13 residues in the CDR3. Trimming took off 4 bases at V and 11 bases at J, with 13 bases between the two ends. Germline CDR1 reads SGHKS; CDR2 reads YYEKEE (reference sequence).